This TCR beta chain was identified during a study of response to subunit inactivated influenza vaccine (dated by TCRdb to the late 2010s). About the study as a whole: Deep quantitative T cell receptor repertoire profiling was used in the study to track responses to a trivalent subunit inactivated influenza vaccine.

Libraries were made using RT-PCR. Data came from an Illumina HiSeq 2500. The public reads were run again by TCRdb, first through fastp at Q25 and then through MiXCR, and only productive beta chains were kept. Under each unique CDR3 protein, matching rows form one entry showing the most common genes and DNA. The sample contains hundreds of thousands of distinct CDR3 sequences, approximately 12% of them found a single time. 10% to 15% of the sample goes to the ten largest clones. A distance of 15 bases separates the germline ends of V and J, which lose 6 bases and 4 bases respectively. The CDR3 measures 14 amino acids from cysteine to phenylalanine. Of all the DNA, just the CDR3 is kept, 42 bases in frame from base 1. In light of the paper, this sample's time point label describes: 45 days after influenza vaccine administration. Overall study outcomes, separate from this receptor: It was suggested by the authors that each seasonal influenza vaccination may recruit only a limited number of new T cells.

This clonotype was counted between two and nine times. Its antigen has not been determined. Base qualities are not at hand, and no much larger clone is one base apart. The sequence links TRBV12-3 or TRBV12-4 to TRBJ1-1; the D gene is possibly TRBD1, with 6 bases matching. Specimen: PBMCs from blood, collected 45 days after vaccination. The TCR sequence derives from a man aged 50 to 59 who received an inactivated influenza vaccine. Donor details come from another sample of the same person, matched by shared clones. The CDR3 in this case is CASSLQGGATEAFF. The DNA sequence reads TGTGCCAGCAGCCTACAGGGAGGGGCCACTGAAGCTTTCTTT.